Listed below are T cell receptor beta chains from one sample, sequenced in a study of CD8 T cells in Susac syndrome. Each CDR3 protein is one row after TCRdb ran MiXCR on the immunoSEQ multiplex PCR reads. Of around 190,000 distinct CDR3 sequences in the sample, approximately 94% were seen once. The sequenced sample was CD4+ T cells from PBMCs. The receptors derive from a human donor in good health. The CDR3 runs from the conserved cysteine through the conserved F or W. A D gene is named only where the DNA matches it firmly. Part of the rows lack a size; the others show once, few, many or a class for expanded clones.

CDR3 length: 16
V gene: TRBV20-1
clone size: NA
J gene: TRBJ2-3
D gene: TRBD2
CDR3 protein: CSFSGSSGGAAATQYF
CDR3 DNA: TGCAGCTTTAGTGGGAGTAGCGGGGGGGCGGCGGCTACGCAGTATTTT

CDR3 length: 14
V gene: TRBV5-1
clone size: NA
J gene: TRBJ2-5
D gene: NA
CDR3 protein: CASSLDSGSETQYF
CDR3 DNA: TGCGCCAGCAGCTTGGACAGTGGGTCTGAGACCCAGTACTTC

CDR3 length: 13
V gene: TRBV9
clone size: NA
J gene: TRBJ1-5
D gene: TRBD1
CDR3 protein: CASSVRGGQPQHF
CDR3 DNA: TGTGCCAGCAGCGTCAGGGGGGGACAGCCCCAGCATTTT

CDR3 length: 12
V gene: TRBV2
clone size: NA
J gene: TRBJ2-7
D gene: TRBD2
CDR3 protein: CATTSGGYEQYF
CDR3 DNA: TGTGCCACCACTAGCGGGGGCTACGAGCAGTACTTC

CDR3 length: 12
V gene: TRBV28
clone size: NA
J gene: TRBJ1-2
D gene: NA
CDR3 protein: CATLPGRGGYTF
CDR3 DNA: TGTGCCACCCTGCCAGGGAGGGGTGGCTACACCTTC

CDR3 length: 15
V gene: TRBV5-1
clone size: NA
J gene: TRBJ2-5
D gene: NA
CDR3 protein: CASSQGEGPRETQYF
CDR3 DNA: TGCGCCAGCAGCCAGGGGGAGGGACCCAGAGAGACCCAGTACTTC

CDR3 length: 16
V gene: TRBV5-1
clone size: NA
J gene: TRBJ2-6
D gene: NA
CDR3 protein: CASSSYRAGGANVLTF
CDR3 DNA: TGCGCCAGCAGCTCATACAGGGCAGGTGGGGCCAACGTCCTGACTTTC

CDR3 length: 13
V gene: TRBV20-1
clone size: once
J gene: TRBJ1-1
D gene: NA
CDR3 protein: CSARVPGNTEAFF
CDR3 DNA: TGCAGTGCTAGAGTACCGGGGAACACTGAAGCTTTCTTT

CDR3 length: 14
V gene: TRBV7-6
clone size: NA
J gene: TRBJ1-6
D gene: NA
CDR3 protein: CASSLEGADSPLHF
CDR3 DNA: TGTGCCAGCAGCTTAGAAGGGGCGGATTCACCCCTCCACTTT

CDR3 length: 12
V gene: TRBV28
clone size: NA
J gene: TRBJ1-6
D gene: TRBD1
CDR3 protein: CASSQGGSPLHF
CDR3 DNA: TGTGCCAGCAGCCAGGGGGGTTCACCCCTCCACTTT

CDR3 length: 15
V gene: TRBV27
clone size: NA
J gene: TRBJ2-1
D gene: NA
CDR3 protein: CASSLSVLGGDEQFF
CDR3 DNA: TGTGCCAGCAGTTTATCTGTCCTGGGGGGCGATGAGCAGTTCTTC

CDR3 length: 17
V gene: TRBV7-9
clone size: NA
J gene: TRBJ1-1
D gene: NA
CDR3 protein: CASSPAGQGPRNTEAFF
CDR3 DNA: TGTGCCAGCAGCCCGGCGGGCCAAGGTCCTCGGAACACTGAAGCTTTCTTT

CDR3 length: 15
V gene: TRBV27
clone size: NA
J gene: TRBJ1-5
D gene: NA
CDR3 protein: CASSAMRGSNQPQHF
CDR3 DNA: TGTGCCAGCAGTGCGATGAGGGGGAGCAATCAGCCCCAGCATTTT

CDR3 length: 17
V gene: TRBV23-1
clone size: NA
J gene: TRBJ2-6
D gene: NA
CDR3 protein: CASSPRRGRSGANVLTF
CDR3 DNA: TGCGCCAGCAGTCCCCGGCGGGGTCGCTCTGGGGCCAACGTCCTGACTTTC

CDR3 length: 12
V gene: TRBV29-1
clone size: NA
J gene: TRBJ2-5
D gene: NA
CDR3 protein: CSVEWQQETQYF
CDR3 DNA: TGCAGCGTTGAATGGCAGCAAGAGACCCAGTACTTC

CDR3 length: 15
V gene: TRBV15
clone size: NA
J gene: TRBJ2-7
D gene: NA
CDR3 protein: CATSRHTRPPYEQYF
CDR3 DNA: TGTGCCACCAGCAGACACACCAGGCCCCCCTACGAGCAGTACTTC

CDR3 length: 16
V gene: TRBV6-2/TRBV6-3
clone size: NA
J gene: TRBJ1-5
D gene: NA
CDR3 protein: CASSCFGQSSNQPQHF
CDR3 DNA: TGTGCCAGCAGTTGCTTCGGACAGAGTAGCAATCAGCCCCAGCATTTT

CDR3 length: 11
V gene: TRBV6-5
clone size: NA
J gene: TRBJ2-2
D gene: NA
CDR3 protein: CASSRSGELFF
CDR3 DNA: TGTGCCAGCAGTCGCTCCGGGGAGCTGTTTTTT

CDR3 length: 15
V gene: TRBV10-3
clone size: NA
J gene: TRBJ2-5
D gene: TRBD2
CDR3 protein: CATQRLAGAGETQYF
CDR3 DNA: TGTGCCACTCAACGGCTAGCGGGGGCCGGGGAGACCCAGTACTTC

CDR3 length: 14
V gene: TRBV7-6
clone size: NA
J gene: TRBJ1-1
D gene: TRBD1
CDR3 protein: CASSSQGANTEAFF
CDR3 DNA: TGTGCCAGCAGCTCTCAGGGGGCGAACACTGAAGCTTTCTTT

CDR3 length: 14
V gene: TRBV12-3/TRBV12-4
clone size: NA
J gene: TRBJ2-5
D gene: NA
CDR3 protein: CASSSPGGQETQYF
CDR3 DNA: TGTGCCAGCAGTTCCCCCGGGGGACAAGAGACCCAGTACTTC

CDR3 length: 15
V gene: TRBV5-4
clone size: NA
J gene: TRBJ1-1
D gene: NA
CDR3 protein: CASSSEYPGGTEAFF
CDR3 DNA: TGTGCCAGCAGCTCGGAGTACCCTGGGGGCACTGAAGCTTTCTTT

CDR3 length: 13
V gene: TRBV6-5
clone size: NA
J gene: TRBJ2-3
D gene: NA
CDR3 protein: CASRPTGRDTQYF
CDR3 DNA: TGTGCCAGCAGGCCGACAGGTAGAGATACGCAGTATTTT

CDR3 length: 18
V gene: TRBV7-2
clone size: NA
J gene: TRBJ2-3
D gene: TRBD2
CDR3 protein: CASSPELRLAGYTDTQYF
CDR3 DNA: TGTGCCAGCAGCCCCGAACTTCGACTAGCGGGGTACACAGATACGCAGTATTTT

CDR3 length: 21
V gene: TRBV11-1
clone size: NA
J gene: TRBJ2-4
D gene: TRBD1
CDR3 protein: CASSLGDMVGTGLAAKNIQYF
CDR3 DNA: TGTGCCAGCAGCTTAGGAGATATGGTCGGGACAGGGCTGGCAGCCAAAAACATTCAGTACTTC

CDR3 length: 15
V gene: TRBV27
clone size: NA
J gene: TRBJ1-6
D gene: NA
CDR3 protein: CASTLTGIGNSPLHF
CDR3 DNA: TGTGCCAGCACCCTTACAGGGATAGGGAATTCACCCCTCCACTTT

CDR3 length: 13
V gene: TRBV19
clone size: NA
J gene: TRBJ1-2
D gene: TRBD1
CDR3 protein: CASSPRTGDGYTF
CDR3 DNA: TGTGCCAGTAGTCCCCGGACAGGGGATGGCTACACCTTC

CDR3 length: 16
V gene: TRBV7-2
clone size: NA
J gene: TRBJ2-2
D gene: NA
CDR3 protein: CASSFVLPSGTGELFF
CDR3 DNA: TGTGCCAGCAGCTTCGTACTCCCTAGTGGGACCGGGGAGCTGTTTTTT

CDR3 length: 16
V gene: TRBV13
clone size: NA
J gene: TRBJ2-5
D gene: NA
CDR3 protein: CASSLLTAATQETQYF
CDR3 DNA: TGTGCCAGCAGCTTACTTACGGCAGCGACACAAGAGACCCAGTACTTC

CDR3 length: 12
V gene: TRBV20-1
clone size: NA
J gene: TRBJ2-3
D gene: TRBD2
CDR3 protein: CSAVGGSDTQYF
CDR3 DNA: TGCAGTGCGGTCGGGGGGTCAGATACGCAGTATTTT

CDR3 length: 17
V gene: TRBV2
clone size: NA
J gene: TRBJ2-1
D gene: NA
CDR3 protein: CASSESSPGIRGNEQFF
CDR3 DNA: TGTGCCAGCAGTGAATCTAGTCCGGGGATCCGGGGCAATGAGCAGTTCTTC

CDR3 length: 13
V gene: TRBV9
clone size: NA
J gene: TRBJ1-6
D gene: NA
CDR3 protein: CASSPSSNSLLHF
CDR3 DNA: TGTGCCAGCAGCCCTTCCTCTAATTCACTCCTCCACTTT

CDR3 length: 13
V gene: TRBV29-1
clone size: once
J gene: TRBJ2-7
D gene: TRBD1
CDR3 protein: CSVLRDRGYEQYF
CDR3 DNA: TGCAGCGTCCTCCGGGACAGGGGCTACGAGCAGTACTTC

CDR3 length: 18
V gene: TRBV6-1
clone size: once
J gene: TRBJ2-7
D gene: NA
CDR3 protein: CASTPGDSVFGRSYEQYF
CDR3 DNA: TGTGCCAGCACCCCGGGGGATTCGGTATTCGGCAGATCCTACGAGCAGTACTTC

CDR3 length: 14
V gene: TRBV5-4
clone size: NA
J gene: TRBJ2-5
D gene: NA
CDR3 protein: CASSPPQGQETQYF
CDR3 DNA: TGTGCCAGCAGCCCACCGCAGGGCCAAGAGACCCAGTACTTC

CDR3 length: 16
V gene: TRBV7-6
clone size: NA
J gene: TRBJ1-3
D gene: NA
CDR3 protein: CASSLADTGSGNTIYF
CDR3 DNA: TGTGCCAGCAGCTTAGCCGACACGGGCTCTGGAAACACCATATATTTT

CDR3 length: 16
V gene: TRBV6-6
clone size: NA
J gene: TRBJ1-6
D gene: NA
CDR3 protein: CASSYSRPQYNSPLHF
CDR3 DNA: TGTGCCAGCAGTTACTCGAGGCCGCAGTATAATTCACCCCTCCACTTT

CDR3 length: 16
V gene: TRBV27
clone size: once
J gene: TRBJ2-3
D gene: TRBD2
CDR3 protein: CASSPIPGGPTDTQYF
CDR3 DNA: TGTGCCAGCAGCCCAATCCCGGGGGGGCCCACAGATACGCAGTATTTT

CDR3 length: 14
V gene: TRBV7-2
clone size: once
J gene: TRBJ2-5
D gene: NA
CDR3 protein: CASSLGALQETQYF
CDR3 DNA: TGTGCCAGCAGCTTAGGTGCTTTGCAAGAGACCCAGTACTTC

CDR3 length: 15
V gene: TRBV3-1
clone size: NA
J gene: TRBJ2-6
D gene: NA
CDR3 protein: CASSQTEGRVGVLTF
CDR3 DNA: TGTGCCAGCAGCCAAACCGAGGGACGGGTCGGTGTCCTGACTTTC

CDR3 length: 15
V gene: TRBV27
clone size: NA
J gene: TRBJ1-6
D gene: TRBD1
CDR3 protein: CASSPGRGQTSPLHF
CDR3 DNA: TGTGCCAGCAGTCCAGGGAGGGGACAGACGTCACCCCTCCACTTT

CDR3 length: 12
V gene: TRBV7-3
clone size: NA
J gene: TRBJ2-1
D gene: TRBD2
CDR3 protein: CASSPSGEEQFF
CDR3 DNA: TGTGCCAGCAGCCCTAGCGGGGAGGAGCAGTTCTTC

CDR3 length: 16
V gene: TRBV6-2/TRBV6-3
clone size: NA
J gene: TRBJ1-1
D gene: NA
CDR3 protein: CASILSRRGGNTEAFF
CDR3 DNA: TGTGCCAGCATCCTCTCTAGGCGGGGAGGGAACACTGAAGCTTTCTTT

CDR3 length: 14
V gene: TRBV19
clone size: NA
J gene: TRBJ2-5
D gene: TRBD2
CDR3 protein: CASSGLAGKETQYF
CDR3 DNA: TGTGCCAGTAGCGGACTAGCGGGGAAAGAGACCCAGTACTTC

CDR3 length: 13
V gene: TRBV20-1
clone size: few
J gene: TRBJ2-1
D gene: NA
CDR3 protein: CSASRGLQNEQFF
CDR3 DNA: TGCAGTGCTAGCAGAGGACTCCAGAATGAGCAGTTCTTC

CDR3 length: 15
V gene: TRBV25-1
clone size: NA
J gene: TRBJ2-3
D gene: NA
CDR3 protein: CASSESSGFGDTQYF
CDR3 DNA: TGTGCCAGCAGTGAGTCCTCGGGGTTTGGAGATACGCAGTATTTT

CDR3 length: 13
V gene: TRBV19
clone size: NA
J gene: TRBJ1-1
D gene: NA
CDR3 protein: CASSAPQNTEAFF
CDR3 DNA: TGTGCCAGTAGTGCTCCTCAGAACACTGAAGCTTTCTTT

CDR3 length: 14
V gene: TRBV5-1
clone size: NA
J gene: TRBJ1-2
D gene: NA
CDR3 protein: CASSPLVGALLYTF
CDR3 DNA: TGCGCCAGCAGCCCCCTGGTAGGGGCACTTCTCTACACCTTC

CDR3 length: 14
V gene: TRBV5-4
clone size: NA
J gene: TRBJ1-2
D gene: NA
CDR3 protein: CASSLGRLGYGYTF
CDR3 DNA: TGTGCCAGCAGCTTGGGGCGCTTGGGCTATGGCTACACCTTC

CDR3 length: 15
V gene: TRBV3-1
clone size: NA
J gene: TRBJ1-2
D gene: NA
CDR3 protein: CASSYRDKRDYGYTF
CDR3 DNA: TGTGCCAGCAGCTACCGGGACAAACGAGACTATGGCTACACCTTC